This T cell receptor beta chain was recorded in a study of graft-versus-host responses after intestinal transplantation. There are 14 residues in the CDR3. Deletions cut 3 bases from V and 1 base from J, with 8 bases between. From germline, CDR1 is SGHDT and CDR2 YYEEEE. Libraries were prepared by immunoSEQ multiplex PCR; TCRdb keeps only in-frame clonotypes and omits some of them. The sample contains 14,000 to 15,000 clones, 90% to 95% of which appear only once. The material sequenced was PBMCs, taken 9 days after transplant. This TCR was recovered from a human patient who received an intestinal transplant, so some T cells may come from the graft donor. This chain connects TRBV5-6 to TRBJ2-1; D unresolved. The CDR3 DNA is TGTGCCAGCAGCTCGGCGAGTTCCTACAATGAGCAGTTCTTC. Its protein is CASSSASSYNEQFF.